What follows are 21 T cell receptor beta chains derived from one specimen sequenced in a study of vaccination and CD4 T cells after COVID-19. The Oncomine TCR Beta short-read assay sequenced DNA from cultured CD4+ T cells. TCRdb redid the calling of the PCR reads with MiXCR, one entry per CDR3 protein. The sample holds approximately 20,000 distinct CDR3 sequences, around 43% seen once. The sample's treatment: approximately 9-day PBMC culture with coronavirus spike peptide pools or control peptides (ViraFEST assay). Their specific antigens are unknown. Material: CD4+ T cells from blood, cultured in vitro, obtained before SARS-CoV-2 vaccination. The source is a human donor who had recovered from COVID-19.

This chain uses TRBV6-2 or TRBV6-3 with TRBJ2-7, with 10 positions matching TRBD1. Trimming cost V 6 bases and J 5 bases; bases outside gene matches: 16. CDR3 length: 17 amino acids. Germline CDR1 MNHEY, CDR2 SVGEGT. In DNA, the CDR3 is TGTGCCAGCAGCCAACCCCTTGGGACAGGGGCTAGGCACGAGCAGTACTTC. It yields the protein CASSQPLGTGARHEQYF.

In this sample, this clonotype turned up a few times. The V call is TRBV7-2, the J call TRBJ2-3; D is perhaps TRBD1 (5 bases). Germline CDR1 is SGHTA and CDR2 is FQGNSA. The germline V and J ends were trimmed by 1 base and 5 bases, with 13 bases remaining between them. This CDR3 region has 15 residues. The CDR3 bases are TGTGCCAGCAGCTTAGTTTGGCAGGGTGAAGATACGCAGTATTTT. It encodes CASSLVWQGEDTQYF.

The chain employs TRBV20-1 and TRBJ2-2; possible D gene TRBD2, 6 bases. In germline, CDR1 is DFQATT, CDR2 SNEGSKA (reference sequence). CDR3 length equals 15 residues. Trimming removed 5 bases at V and 2 bases at J, with 15 bases between. The CDR3 sequence is CSAPVRGVNTGELFF. CDR3 in DNA: TGCAGTGCTCCGGTGCGGGGCGTCAACACCGGGGAGCTGTTTTTT.

This clonotype was detected only a few times. The chain couples TRBV6-1 to TRBJ1-3; no clear D gene. The CDR3 totals 15 residues. CDR1 and CDR2 from the germline V gene are MNHNS and SASEGT. V was trimmed by 1 base and J by 0 bases, leaving 7 bases between them. DNA for the CDR3: TGTGCCAGCAGTGAAGGGCATAACTCTGGAAACACCATATATTTT. Its translation: CASSEGHNSGNTIYF.

The V and J genes are TRBV10-3 and TRBJ1-5, with D unclear. The CDR3 extends over 13 amino acids. Trimming removed 3 bases from V and 4 bases from J, with 7 bases in between. CDR1 is ENHRY, CDR2 SYGVKD, per germline. This chain's CDR3 is CAISEEGNQPQHF. CDR3 bases: TGTGCCATCAGTGAAGAGGGAAATCAGCCCCAGCATTTT.

The chain employs TRBV18 and TRBJ1-3, with a tentative D call TRBD1 (6 bases). V was clipped by 2 bases and J by 0 bases, with 14 bases between them. Per the germline V gene, CDR1 is KGHSH and CDR2 is LQKENI. The CDR3 loop spans 17 amino acids. CDR3 amino acids: CASSPAGTPGSGNTIYF. In nucleotides, the CDR3 is TGTGCCAGCTCACCAGCCGGGACACCTGGCTCTGGAAACACCATATATTTT.

This clonotype occurred a few times. The chain has TRBV11-2 and TRBJ2-7; D is unclear. V lost 8 bases and J 3 bases, leaving 11 bases between the germline ends. Germline V gene data show CDR1 as SGHAT and CDR2 as FQNNGV. This CDR3 has 12 residues. The CDR3 DNA is TGTGCCAGCGGAATAGAATTCTACGAGCAGTACTTC. This sequence encodes CASGIEFYEQYF.

This rearrangement joins TRBV2 to TRBJ2-3, with D possibly being TRBD1 (5 bases). Germline V gene lookup returns CDR1 SNHLY and CDR2 FYNNEI. The CDR3 covers 14 residues. The V gene lost 5 bases and the J gene lost 1 base, with 10 bases spanning the gap. CDR3 in amino acids: CASSKTAGTDTQYF. The CDR3 coding sequence is TGTGCCAGCAGTAAGACAGCCGGCACAGATACGCAGTATTTT.

V and J are TRBV6-1 and TRBJ2-7; 10 nucleotides line up with TRBD1. The V gene end was trimmed by 8 bases and the J gene end by 7 bases; junction bases not matched to a gene: 5. The CDR3 sequence is 12 residues long. Looked up from germline, CDR1 is MNHNS and CDR2 is SASEGT. CDR3 nucleotides: TGTGCCAGCCTCGGGACAGGGGTTGAGCAGTACTTC. The encoded protein is CASLGTGVEQYF.

The chain employs TRBV27 and TRBJ1-6; the D is unclear. V was trimmed by 4 bases and J by 13 bases, leaving 17 bases between them. CDR3 length: 14 residues. Germline V gene data show CDR1 as MNHEY and CDR2 as SMNVEV (reference sequence). The CDR3 sequence is CASSYQSGEYPLHF. The CDR3 nucleotides are TGTGCCAGCAGTTATCAGTCCGGGGAATATCCCCTCCACTTT.

There are a few counts of this clonotype. The V gene is TRBV28, the J gene TRBJ1-6, with 9 bases that match TRBD1. From germline, CDR1 is MDHEN and CDR2 SYDVKM. The CDR3 is made up of 19 amino acids. The J segment lost 11 bases and the V segment lost 2 bases, leaving 19 bases of the junction unmatched. The DNA of the CDR3 is TGTGCCAGCAGTTTAGGTAGGACAGGGGTCCGACGGAGTTTGCCACCCCTCCACTTT. Encoded protein: CASSLGRTGVRRSLPPLHF.

The chain links TRBV12-5 to TRBJ2-7, with 9 bases fitting TRBD2. Germline V CDR1 and CDR2: LGHNT, FRNRAP. The CDR3 runs to 17 residues. Germline trimming cut 3 bases from V and 2 bases from J; bases unmatched to any gene: 11. The CDR3 loop reads CASGFWREGLRTYEQYF. The CDR3 DNA is TGTGCTAGTGGTTTCTGGCGGGAGGGCCTGAGGACCTACGAGCAGTACTTC.

This chain uses TRBV7-9 with TRBJ1-3, with D possibly matching TRBD1 (6 bases). V was trimmed by 0 bases and J by 0 bases, leaving 12 bases between them. CDR1 SEHNR and CDR2 FQNEAQ come from the germline V gene (reference sequence). The CDR3 sequence is 17 residues long. The CDR3 here is CASSLARSGHSGNTIYF. Written as DNA, the CDR3 is TGTGCCAGCAGCTTAGCGCGGTCGGGACACTCTGGAAACACCATATATTTT.

The chain joins TRBV2 to TRBJ1-5; D is unresolved. The germline gives CDR1 SNHLY, CDR2 FYNNEI. This CDR3 is 13 amino acids long. V was clipped by 5 bases and J by 7 bases, with 12 bases between them. CDR3 sequence reads: CASSSQSGQPQHF. Here the CDR3 DNA reads TGTGCCAGCAGTAGCCAGTCGGGGCAGCCCCAGCATTTT.

The V and J genes are TRBV5-1 and TRBJ1-2; 7 positions agree with TRBD1. With 0 bases clipped from V and 4 bases from J, the junction kept 0 bases outside the gene matches. Germline-derived CDR1 and CDR2 are SGHRS and YFSETQ. CDR3 length: 13 amino acids. The CDR3 region is CASSLDRGYGYTF. CDR3 bases: TGCGCCAGCAGCTTGGACAGGGGCTATGGCTACACCTTC.

The chain links TRBV5-1 to TRBJ1-1; no firm D call. Trimming left V 4 bases short and J 1 base short, with 11 bases between. Germline V CDR1 and CDR2: SGHRS, YFSETQ. The CDR3 totals 14 residues. CDR3 sequence: CASSGGLSNTEAFF. The CDR3 DNA sequence: TGCGCCAGCAGCGGAGGGCTGTCGAACACTGAAGCTTTCTTT.

J is TRBJ1-2 and V is TRBV6-2 or TRBV6-3; 7 bases agree with TRBD1. The CDR3 has 14 residues. Looked up from germline, CDR1 is MNHEY and CDR2 is SVGEGT. The V segment lost 4 bases and the J segment 4 bases; nucleotides outside the gene matches: 6. Written as DNA, the CDR3 is TGTGCCAGCAGTTCCCTTGACAGGGCCTATGGCTACACCTTC. This sequence encodes CASSSLDRAYGYTF.

The J gene is TRBJ2-3, the V gene TRBV5-1, with a weak D call TRBD1 (6 bases). Trimming left V 4 bases short and J 1 base short, with 10 bases between. The CDR3 has 14 amino acids. The germline CDR1 and CDR2 sequences are SGHRS and YFSETQ. In DNA, the CDR3 is TGCGCCAGCAGCCCCCGACAGGGCACAGATACGCAGTATTTT. Its translation: CASSPRQGTDTQYF.

This chain joins TRBV7-8 and TRBJ2-1, with TRBD2 matching 12 bases. The germline CDR1 and CDR2 sequences are SGHVS and FQNEAQ. The CDR3 totals 15 residues. Losses at the gene ends were 5 bases for V and 6 bases for J; bases not matched to a gene: 5. CDR3 region: CASSPGTSGLNEQFF. DNA for the CDR3: TGTGCCAGCAGCCCCGGGACTAGCGGGCTCAATGAGCAGTTCTTC. The complete variable domain, with remaining parts taken from reference TRBV7-8 and TRBJ2-1, reads GAGVSQSPRYKVAKRGQDVALRCDPISGHVSLFWYQQALGQGPEFLTYFQNEAQLDKSGLPSDRFFAERPEGSVSTLKIQRTQQEDSAVYLCASSPGTSGLNEQFFGPGTRLTVL.

V usage is TRBV11-3 and J usage is TRBJ2-7; 7 nucleotides match TRBD2. Germline assignment: CDR1 SGHNT and CDR2 YENEEA. With V trimmed by 5 bases and J by 3 bases, 4 bases remained unmatched. The CDR3 has 13 residues. CDR3 loop: CASSTSGNYEQYF. CDR3 nucleotides: TGTGCCAGCAGCACCAGCGGGAACTACGAGCAGTACTTC.

V gene TRBV2 combines with J gene TRBJ1-6, with D possibly being TRBD1 (6 bases). The CDR3 consists of 15 residues. CDR1 and CDR2 (germline): SNHLY, FYNNEI. V dropped 6 bases and J dropped 7 bases, with 16 bases sitting between them. CDR3 loop: CASSLGGGGNSPLHF. The CDR3 coding sequence is TGTGCCAGCAGCCTAGGAGGGGGAGGCAATTCACCCCTCCACTTT. Combining the CDR3 with reference TRBV2 and TRBJ1-6 gives the whole variable domain EPEVTQTPSHQVTQMGQEVILRCVPISNHLYFYWYRQILGQKVEFLVSFYNNEISEKSEIFDDQFSVERPDGSNFTLKIRSTKLEDSAMYFCASSLGGGGNSPLHFGNGTRLTVT.